The table lists the clone carrying this T cell receptor beta chain with a few counts. Its specificity is not known. This sample stems from a study of post-analysis software for immune sequencing data. Study details: Relapsing-remitting, secondary progressive and progressive-relapsing multiple sclerosis courses were included.

V lost 2 bases and J lost 4, with 15 bases in between. The CDR3 is 14 amino acids. The germline gives CDR1 DFQATT, CDR2 SNEGSKA (reference sequence). Overall study findings and caveats: Comparison of patients with controls showed about 5 TRBV segments more frequent in patients, TRBV5-6, TRBV5-1 and TRBV20-1 among them.

Unique molecular identifiers featured in each of the TCR beta cDNA libraries. From the PCR reads, TCRdb called clonotypes with MiXCR, one entry per CDR3 protein. The sample lists roughly 570,000 distinct CDR3 sequences, 30% to 40% seen once, with around 6% in the top ten. The genes are TRBV20-1 and TRBJ2-7; D may be TRBD1 (6 bases). The specimen was blood. The sequence came from a girl between 2 and 17 years old with multiple sclerosis. In nucleotides, the CDR3 is TGCAGTGCTAGACCGGACAGAGGATTTTACGAGCAGTACTTC. Translation: CSARPDRGFYEQYF.